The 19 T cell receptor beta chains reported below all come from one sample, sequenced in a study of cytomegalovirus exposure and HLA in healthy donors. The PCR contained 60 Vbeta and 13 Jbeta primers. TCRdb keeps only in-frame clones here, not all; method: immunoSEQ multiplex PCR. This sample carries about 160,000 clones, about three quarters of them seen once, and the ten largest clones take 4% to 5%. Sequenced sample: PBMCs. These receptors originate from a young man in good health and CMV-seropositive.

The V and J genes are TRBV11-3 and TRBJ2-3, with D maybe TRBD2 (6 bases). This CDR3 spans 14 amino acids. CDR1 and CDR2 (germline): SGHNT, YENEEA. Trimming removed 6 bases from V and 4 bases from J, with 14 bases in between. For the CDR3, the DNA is TGTGCCAGCAGATCACCGGAGGGGTCAGATACGCAGTATTTT. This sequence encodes CASRSPEGSDTQYF.

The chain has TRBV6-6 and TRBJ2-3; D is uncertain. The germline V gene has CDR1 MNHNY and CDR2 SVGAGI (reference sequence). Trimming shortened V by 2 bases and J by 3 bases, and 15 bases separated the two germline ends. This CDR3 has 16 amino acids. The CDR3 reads CASSYVRSFGTDTQYF. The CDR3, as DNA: TGTGCCAGCAGTTACGTGCGGTCTTTTGGAACAGATACGCAGTATTTT.

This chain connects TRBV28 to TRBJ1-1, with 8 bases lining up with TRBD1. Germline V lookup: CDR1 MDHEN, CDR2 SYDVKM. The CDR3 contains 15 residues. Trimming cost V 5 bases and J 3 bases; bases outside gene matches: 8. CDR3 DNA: TGTGCCAGCAGTCCGCTGACAGGGGAGGACACTGAAGCTTTCTTT. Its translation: CASSPLTGEDTEAFF.

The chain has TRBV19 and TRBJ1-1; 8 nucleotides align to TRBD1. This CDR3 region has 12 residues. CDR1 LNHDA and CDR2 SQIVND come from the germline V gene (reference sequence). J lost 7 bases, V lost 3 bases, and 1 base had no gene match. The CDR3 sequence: CASSIDRGEAFF. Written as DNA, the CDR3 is TGTGCCAGTAGTATCGACAGGGGTGAAGCTTTCTTT.

CDR3 region: CASSLFMTDTQYF. In DNA, the CDR3 is TGTGCCAGCAGCTTATTCATGACAGATACGCAGTATTTT. J is TRBJ2-3 and V is TRBV13; D is ambiguous. The V end was cut by 2 bases, the J end by 3 bases, with 6 bases between. The CDR3 has 13 residues. Germline assignment: CDR1 PRHDT and CDR2 FYEKMQ (reference sequence).

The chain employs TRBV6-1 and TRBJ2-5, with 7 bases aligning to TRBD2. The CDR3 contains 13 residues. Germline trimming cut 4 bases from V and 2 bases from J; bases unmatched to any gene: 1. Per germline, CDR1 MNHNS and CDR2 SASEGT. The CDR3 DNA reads TGTGCCAGCAGTGGGACTAGTCAAGAGACCCAGTACTTC. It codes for CASSGTSQETQYF.

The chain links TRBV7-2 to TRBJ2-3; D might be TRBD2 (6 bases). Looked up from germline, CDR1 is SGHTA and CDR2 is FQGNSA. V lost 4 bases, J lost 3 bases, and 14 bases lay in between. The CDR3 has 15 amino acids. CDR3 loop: CASSSGGATTDTQYF. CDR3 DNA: TGTGCCAGCAGCTCCGGGGGTGCGACTACAGATACGCAGTATTTT.

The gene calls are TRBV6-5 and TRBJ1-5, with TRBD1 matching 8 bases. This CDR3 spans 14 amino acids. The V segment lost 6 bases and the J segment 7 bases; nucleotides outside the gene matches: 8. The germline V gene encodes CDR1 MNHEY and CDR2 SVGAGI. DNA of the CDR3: TGTGCCAGCAGGGTAAGACAGGGGACGCAGCCCCAGCATTTT. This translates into CASRVRQGTQPQHF.

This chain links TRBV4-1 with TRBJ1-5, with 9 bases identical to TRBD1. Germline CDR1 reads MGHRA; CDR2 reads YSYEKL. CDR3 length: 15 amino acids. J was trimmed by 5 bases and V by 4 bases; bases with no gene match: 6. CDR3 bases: TGCGCCAGCAGCCCGGGACAGGGATTGGATCAGCCCCAGCATTTT. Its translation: CASSPGQGLDQPQHF.

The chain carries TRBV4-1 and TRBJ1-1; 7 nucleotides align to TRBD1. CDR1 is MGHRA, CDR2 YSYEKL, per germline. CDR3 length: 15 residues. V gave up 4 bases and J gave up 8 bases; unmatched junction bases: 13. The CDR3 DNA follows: TGCGCCAGCAGCCCCCCGGGACAGCTTCTAGTAGAAGCTTTCTTT. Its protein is CASSPPGQLLVEAFF.

The CDR3 loop reads CASSSGLAGDTGELFF. CDR3 bases: TGTGCCAGCAGTTCGGGACTAGCGGGAGACACCGGGGAGCTGTTTTTT. This sequence joins TRBV27 and TRBJ2-2, with 14 positions matching TRBD2. CDR1 is MNHEY, CDR2 SMNVEV, per germline (reference sequence). CDR3 length equals 16 residues. Trimming took 4 bases from V and 3 from J; bases not matched to a gene: 1.

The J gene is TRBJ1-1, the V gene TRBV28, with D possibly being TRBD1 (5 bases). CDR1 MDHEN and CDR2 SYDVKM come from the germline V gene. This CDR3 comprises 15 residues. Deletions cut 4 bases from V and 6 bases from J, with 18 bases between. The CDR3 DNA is TGTGCCAGCAGTTGTCGAACAGGAAGAGTGCCTGAAGCTTTCTTT. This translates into CASSCRTGRVPEAFF. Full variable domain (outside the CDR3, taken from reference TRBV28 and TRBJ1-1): DVKVTQSSRYLVKRTGEKVFLECVQDMDHENMFWYRQDPGLGLRLIYFSYDVKMKEKGDIPEGYSVSREKKERFSLILESASTNQTSMYLCASSCRTGRVPEAFFGQGTRLTVV.

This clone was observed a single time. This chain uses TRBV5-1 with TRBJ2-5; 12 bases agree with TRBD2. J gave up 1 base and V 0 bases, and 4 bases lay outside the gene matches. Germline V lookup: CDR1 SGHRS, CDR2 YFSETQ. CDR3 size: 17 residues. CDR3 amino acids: CASSLGLAGVRQETQYF. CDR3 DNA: TGCGCCAGCAGCTTGGGACTAGCGGGAGTGCGCCAAGAGACCCAGTACTTC.

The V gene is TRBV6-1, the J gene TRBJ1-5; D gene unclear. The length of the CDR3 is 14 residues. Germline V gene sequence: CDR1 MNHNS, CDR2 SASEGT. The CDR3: CVPWRPYSNQPQHF. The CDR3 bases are TGTGTCCCTTGGAGGCCGTATAGCAATCAGCCCCAGCATTTT.

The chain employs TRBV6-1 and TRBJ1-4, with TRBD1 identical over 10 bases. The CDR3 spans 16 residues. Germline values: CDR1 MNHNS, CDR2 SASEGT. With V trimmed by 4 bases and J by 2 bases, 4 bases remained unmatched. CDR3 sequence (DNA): TGTGCCAGCAGTGGACAGGGGGCGCCGACTAATGAAAAACTGTTTTTT. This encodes CASSGQGAPTNEKLFF.

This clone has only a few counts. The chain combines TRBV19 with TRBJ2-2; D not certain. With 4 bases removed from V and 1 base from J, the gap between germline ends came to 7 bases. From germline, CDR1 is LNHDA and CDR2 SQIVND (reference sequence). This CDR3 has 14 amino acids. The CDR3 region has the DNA TGTGCCAGTAGTAGGTCGGGGAACACCGGGGAGCTGTTTTTT. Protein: CASSRSGNTGELFF.

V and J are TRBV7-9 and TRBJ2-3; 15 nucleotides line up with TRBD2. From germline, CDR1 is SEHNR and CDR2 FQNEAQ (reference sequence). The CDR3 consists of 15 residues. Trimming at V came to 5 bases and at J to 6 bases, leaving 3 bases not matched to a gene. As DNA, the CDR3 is TGTGCCAGCAGCCTCGGGACTAGCGGGGGGGATACGCAGTATTTT. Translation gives CASSLGTSGGDTQYF.

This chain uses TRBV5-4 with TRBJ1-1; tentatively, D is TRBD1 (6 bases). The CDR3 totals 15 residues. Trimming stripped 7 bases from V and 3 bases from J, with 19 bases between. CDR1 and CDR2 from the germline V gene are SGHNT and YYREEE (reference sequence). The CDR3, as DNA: TGTGCCAGCGGAAGGTCGGCAGGGGCCGACACTGAAGCTTTCTTT. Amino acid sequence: CASGRSAGADTEAFF.

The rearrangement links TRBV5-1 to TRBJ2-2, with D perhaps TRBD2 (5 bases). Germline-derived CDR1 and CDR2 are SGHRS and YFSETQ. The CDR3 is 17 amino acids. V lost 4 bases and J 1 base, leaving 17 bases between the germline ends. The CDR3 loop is CASSPLRGLKNTGELFF. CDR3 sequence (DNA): TGCGCCAGCAGCCCCCTAAGAGGGTTGAAGAACACCGGGGAGCTGTTTTTT.